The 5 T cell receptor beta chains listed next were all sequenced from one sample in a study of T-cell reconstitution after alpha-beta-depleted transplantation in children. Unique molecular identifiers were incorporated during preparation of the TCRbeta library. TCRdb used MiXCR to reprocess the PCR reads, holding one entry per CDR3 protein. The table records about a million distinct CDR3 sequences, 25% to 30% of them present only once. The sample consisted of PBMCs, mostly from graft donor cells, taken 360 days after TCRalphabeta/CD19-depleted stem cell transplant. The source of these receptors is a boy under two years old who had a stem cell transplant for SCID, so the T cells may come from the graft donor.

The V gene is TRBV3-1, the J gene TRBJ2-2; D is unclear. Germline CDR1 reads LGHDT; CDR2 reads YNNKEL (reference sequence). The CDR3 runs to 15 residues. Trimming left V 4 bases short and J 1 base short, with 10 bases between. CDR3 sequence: CASSRPALNTGELFF. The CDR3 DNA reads TGTGCCAGCAGCCGACCTGCCCTGAACACCGGGGAGCTGTTTTTT.

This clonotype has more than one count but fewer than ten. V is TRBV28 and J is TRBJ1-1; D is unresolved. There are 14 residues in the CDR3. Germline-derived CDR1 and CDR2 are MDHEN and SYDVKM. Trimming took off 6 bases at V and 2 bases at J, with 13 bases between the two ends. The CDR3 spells CASSHPVPNTEAFF. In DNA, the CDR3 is TGTGCCAGCAGCCATCCCGTACCTAACACTGAAGCTTTCTTT.

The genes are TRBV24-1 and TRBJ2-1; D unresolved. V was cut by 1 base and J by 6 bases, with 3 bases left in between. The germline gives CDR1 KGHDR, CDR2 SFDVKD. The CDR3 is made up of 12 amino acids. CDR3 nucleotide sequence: TGTGCCACCAGTGATTTTGCCAATGAGCAGTTCTTC. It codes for CATSDFANEQFF.

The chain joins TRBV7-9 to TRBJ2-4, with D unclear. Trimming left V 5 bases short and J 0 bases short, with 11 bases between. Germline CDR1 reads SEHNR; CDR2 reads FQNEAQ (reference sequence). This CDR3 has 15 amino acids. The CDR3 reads CASSARAVAKNIQYF. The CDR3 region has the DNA TGTGCCAGCAGCGCCAGAGCCGTAGCCAAAAACATTCAGTACTTC.

The CDR3 is CASSSTGSGADTQYF. Here the CDR3 DNA reads TGCGCCAGCAGCTCGACAGGGTCCGGGGCAGATACGCAGTATTTT. This chain uses TRBV5-1 with TRBJ2-3, with 7 bases aligning to TRBD1. CDR3 length: 15 residues. After removal of 3 bases from V and 4 bases from J, the junction contained 8 bases not matched to a gene. Per germline, CDR1 SGHRS and CDR2 YFSETQ.